This TCR beta chain was recorded in a study of blood T cell repertoires in COVID-19. The wider study: Spain, Italy and the United States supplied samples that represented acute and convalescent COVID-19. The cDNA or gDNA used as material had been derived from T cells, B-cell-depleted T cells, or PBMCs.

In this sample, this clone turned up many times. In the original analysis: The authors estimated nucleated cell counts from reference gene primer amplification. Repertoires were generated with immunoSEQ multiplex PCR, while TCRdb's copy carries only in-frame clones and drops some. The DNA was the basis for D and trimming; V, J and clone size are from that table. The repertoire includes some 48,000 clones, more than 75% of them detected once, and almost 6% sits in the top ten. Trimming took off 0 bases at V and 1 base at J, with 9 bases between the two ends. In germline, CDR1 is SGHDN, CDR2 FVKESK. CDR3 length: 16 residues.

This receptor was taken from a woman aged 55-69 years with acute or convalescent COVID-19. The source material was peripheral blood. The V gene is TRBV14, the J gene TRBJ2-2, with D perhaps matching TRBD2 (5 bases). DNA of the CDR3: TGTGCCAGCAGCCAAGATCTGGCGGGGAACACCGGGGAGCTGTTTTTT. Amino acid sequence: CASSQDLAGNTGELFF.